The rows below give T cell receptor beta chains drawn from one sample of a study of blood T cells in healthy people across ages. TCRdb passed the 5' RACE reads through MiXCR, listing each CDR3 protein once. The data hold 650,000 to 700,000 distinct CDR3 sequences, with 32% observed a single time. Sequences were obtained from blood. The receptor set was obtained from a woman over 75 in good health. Each CDR3 is given without its conserved first and last residue. Some rows mark clone size as missing; the rest say once, few, many or name a class of expanded clone.

>TRBJ2-1|many|TRBV27
ASSPPGFYNEQF
>TRBJ2-2|many|TRBV7-8
ASSPGTRTGELF
>TRBJ2-5|many|TRBV6-1
ASSLWTGGETQY
>TRBJ1-5|few|TRBV2
ASSEDMNQPQH
>TRBJ2-6|many|TRBV5-1
ASRTQGSGANVLT
>TRBJ1-6|.|TRBV6-5
ASRGQGAKNSPLH
>TRBJ1-5|.|TRBV12-3/TRBV12-4
ASSPVARGQPQH
>TRBJ2-5|many|TRBV5-1
ASSLEAARETQY
>TRBJ2-3|.|TRBV20-1
SAGEGLADTQY
>.|many|TRBV3-1
ASSPLQRPYNEQY
>TRBJ2-1|many|TRBV6-1
ASNVAPNRNNEQF
>TRBJ1-5|many|TRBV6-2/TRBV6-3
ASSSPVGARGNQPQH
>TRBJ2-7|many|TRBV2
ASSSLGRGVQSYEQY
>TRBJ1-4|.|TRBV14
ASSRGPGGFWEKLF
>TRBJ2-7|many|TRBV12-3/TRBV12-4
ASSFRRGYEQY
>TRBJ2-1|many|TRBV15
ATSRDPKIGNEQF
>.|.|TRBV4-1
ASSSGMAYEQY
>TRBJ2-7|many|TRBV30
AWSIAGGRREQY
>TRBJ1-1|many|TRBV29-1
SVSRQGKAF
>TRBJ1-5|many|TRBV6-6
ASSLGTGQNSNQPQH
>TRBJ1-3|.|TRBV9
ASSVGTGERGNTIY
>TRBJ2-1|.|TRBV3-1
ASSPQGVSYNEQF
>TRBJ2-1|many|TRBV13
ASSNRGPRSYNEQF
>TRBJ1-1|.|TRBV3-1
ASSQDRDLNTEAF
>TRBJ2-3|.|TRBV2
ASSDVGGPADTQY
>TRBJ1-3|.|TRBV9
ASSVGAAGNTIY
>TRBJ2-7|many|TRBV30
AWSVGQGEQY
>TRBJ1-2|many|TRBV20-1
RIPRGNYGYT
>TRBJ2-3|many|TRBV12-3/TRBV12-4
ASSLAFGGADTQY
>TRBJ2-3|many|TRBV6-2/TRBV6-3
ASSSRVGTGYTDTQY
>TRBJ2-1|many|TRBV7-3
ASSLPGTNSYNEQF
>TRBJ1-4|few|TRBV5-6
ASQTGLGKLF
>TRBJ2-1|many|TRBV5-1
ASSLPGLAGGNEQF
>TRBJ2-3|.|TRBV4-3
ASSLQAILAGDHFHPPDTQY
>TRBJ2-2|many|TRBV7-3
ASTPGRGDTGELF
>TRBJ1-1|.|TRBV12-3/TRBV12-4
ASGMGGAENTEAF
>TRBJ1-1|.|TRBV7-8
ASSSNTIMNTEAF
>TRBJ2-7|many|TRBV18
ASSPGSHTYEQY
>TRBJ2-4|.|TRBV7-2
ASSLGGGGRTGIQY
>TRBJ2-4|few|TRBV20-1
SAKSTSGGSIAKNIQY
>TRBJ2-2|.|TRBV6-6
ASRVDTLVDGELF
>TRBJ2-7|many|TRBV19
ASSLSAAAPTEQY
>TRBJ1-2|few|TRBV25-1
ASSVDRAYGYT
>TRBJ1-5|.|TRBV29-1
SVQGYSNQPQH
>TRBJ1-2|many|TRBV6-2/TRBV6-3
ASSQTSNYGYT
>TRBJ2-3|many|TRBV27
ASERQGDTDTQY
>TRBJ1-2|few|TRBV21-1
ASSKRRRQGADGYT
>TRBJ1-5|.|TRBV20-1
SAPEGTFSNQPQH
>TRBJ1-2|many|TRBV9
ASSADGLYGYT
>TRBJ2-2|.|TRBV15
ATGRGMNTGELF
>TRBJ1-2|many|TRBV5-6
ASSPPGGGYGYT
>TRBJ1-4|.|TRBV4-3
ASSQAFGEEKLF
>TRBJ2-3|many|TRBV5-1
ASTSSTEGTDTQY
>TRBJ2-3|once|TRBV12-3/TRBV12-4
AGSRERTTDTQY
>TRBJ2-7|many|TRBV6-5
ASRRAGTGYPYEQY
>.|.|TRBV7-3
ASSPRLAGGNEQY
>TRBJ1-1|many|TRBV9
ASSPQVGGLGTEAF
>TRBJ2-1|.|TRBV20-1
SAPRPGLAQNEQF
>TRBJ1-4|few|TRBV5-5
ASSLSFIRVTSEKLF